The 24 T cell receptor beta chains below were found in one sample sequenced in a study of T-cell reconstitution after alpha-beta-depleted transplantation in children. It was with unique molecular identifiers that the TCRbeta library was prepared. TCRdb analysed the PCR reads with MiXCR anew, one entry per CDR3 protein. The sample has hundreds of thousands of distinct CDR3 sequences, around 13% seen once. The material was PBMCs from the stem cell graft donor, obtained from the stem cell graft. Every receptor here comes from a human donor who donated a stem cell graft to a child with combined immunodeficiency.

The J gene is TRBJ2-1, the V gene TRBV5-4, with D possibly TRBD1 on 7 matching bases. V lost 0 bases, J lost 0 bases, and 13 bases lay in between. The germline V gene has CDR1 SGHNT and CDR2 YYREEE (reference sequence). The length of the CDR3 is 17 residues. The CDR3 spells CASSLDAGGLSYNEQFF. In DNA form, the CDR3 reads TGTGCCAGCAGCTTGGACGCAGGGGGACTCTCCTACAATGAGCAGTTCTTC.

Many counts were recorded for this clonotype. The rearrangement joins TRBV12-3 or TRBV12-4 to TRBJ2-2; the match to TRBD1 covers 7 bases. J lost 0 bases, V lost 6 bases, and 4 bases had no gene match. The length of the CDR3 is 15 residues. Here the CDR3 DNA reads TGTGCCAGCAGCGTGGACAGGCCGAACACCGGGGAGCTGTTTTTT. It yields the protein CASSVDRPNTGELFF.

DNA of the CDR3: TGTGCCAGCAGTTTATCGAGGGACAGGCAAGAGACCCAGTACTTC. This encodes CASSLSRDRQETQYF. The chain uses TRBV27 and TRBJ2-5; TRBD1 aligns across 8 bases. Looked up from germline, CDR1 is MNHEY and CDR2 is SMNVEV (reference sequence). V gave up 0 bases and J gave up 2 bases; unmatched junction bases: 2. The CDR3 runs to 15 residues.

This clonotype showed up just a few times. The V gene is TRBV21-1, the J gene TRBJ2-3. TRBV21-1 is tagged as a pseudogene. The CDR3 extends over 16 amino acids. The CDR3 is CASSKGVVPSTDTQYF. The DNA of the CDR3 is TGTGCCAGCAGCAAAGGGGTGGTACCTAGCACAGATACGCAGTATTTT.

The sample holds a few counts of this clonotype. The chain recombines TRBV6-1 with TRBJ2-2; D ambiguous. CDR3 length equals 16 residues. The germline V gene has CDR1 MNHNS and CDR2 SASEGT. Trimming removed 7 bases from V and 4 bases from J, with 19 bases in between. This chain's CDR3 is CASTKADPTVTGELFF. CDR3 DNA: TGTGCCAGCACCAAAGCCGACCCTACAGTCACCGGGGAGCTGTTTTTT.

This clonotype was counted a few times. This rearrangement joins TRBV20-1 to TRBJ1-1; maybe TRBD1 (6 bases). Germline V gives CDR1 DFQATT, CDR2 SNEGSKA (reference sequence). This CDR3 has 16 residues. The V and J ends lost 5 bases and 1 base respectively, with 20 bases between them. For the CDR3, the DNA is TGCAGTGCTGGAGGGCTGTTTGAGACAGGGAACACTGAAGCTTTCTTT. This sequence encodes CSAGGLFETGNTEAFF.

This clonotype has at least ten counts. The chain recombines TRBV7-2 with TRBJ2-4, with D unclear. The CDR3 is made up of 16 amino acids. Germline V gives CDR1 SGHTA, CDR2 FQGNSA. Trimming pared 1 base from V and 0 bases from J, leaving 10 bases between. The CDR3 reads CASSLDTRLAKNIQYF. The DNA for the CDR3 is TGTGCCAGCAGCTTAGATACAAGATTAGCCAAAAACATTCAGTACTTC.

A few counts support this clonotype. The V gene is TRBV12-3 or TRBV12-4, the J gene TRBJ1-2, with D unresolved. CDR3 size: 16 residues. V shed 0 bases and J shed 4 bases, with 15 bases lying between them. In DNA, the CDR3 is TGTGCCAGCAGTTTAGCGCATTTAGGCACCTCCTATGGCTACACCTTC. Amino acids: CASSLAHLGTSYGYTF.

This clonotype was seen a handful of times. The V call is TRBV7-8, the J call TRBJ2-1; TRBD1 matches at 7 bases. The germline gives CDR1 SGHVS, CDR2 FQNEAQ. Losses at the gene ends were 5 bases for V and 4 bases for J; bases not matched to a gene: 8. The CDR3 loop spans 15 amino acids. In DNA form, the CDR3 reads TGTGCCAGCAGCCCCACAGGGGTCCGATACAATGAGCAGTTCTTC. Encoded protein: CASSPTGVRYNEQFF. Full variable domain (outside the CDR3, taken from reference TRBV7-8 and TRBJ2-1): GAGVSQSPRYKVAKRGQDVALRCDPISGHVSLFWYQQALGQGPEFLTYFQNEAQLDKSGLPSDRFFAERPEGSVSTLKIQRTQQEDSAVYLCASSPTGVRYNEQFFGPGTRLTVL.

This clonotype is a singleton in its sample. This may be a read error, as it is one base from a much larger clone. No conserved phenylalanine or tryptophan ends this CDR3, so it is likely a read error. CDR3 protein: CASSLGSQGRTEAFV. The DNA for the CDR3 is TGTGCCAGCAGTTTAGGTAGTCAGGGTAGGACTGAAGCTTTCGTT. The rearrangement links TRBV12-3 or TRBV12-4 to TRBJ1-1, with a tentative D call TRBD1 (5 bases). Trimming took off 1 base at V and 5 bases at J, with 14 bases between the two ends. This CDR3 has 15 residues.

This clonotype has a count of ten or more. The chain is built from TRBV12-3 or TRBV12-4 and TRBJ2-3; 8 positions match TRBD2. The CDR3 totals 15 residues. Trimming cost V 5 bases and J 5 bases; bases outside gene matches: 9. CDR3 loop: CASSPLSGAGDTQYF. For the CDR3, the DNA is TGTGCCAGCAGTCCCCTTAGCGGGGCTGGAGATACGCAGTATTTT.

The chain links TRBV3-1 to TRBJ2-4; perhaps TRBD2 as D (6 bases). V lost 1 base and J 5 bases, leaving 12 bases between the germline ends. The CDR3 extends over 15 amino acids. Germline CDR1 LGHDT, CDR2 YNNKEL (reference sequence). CDR3 in DNA: TGTGCCAGCAGCCAAGCCGGGGGACTTCAAAACATTCAGTACTTC. It encodes CASSQAGGLQNIQYF.

This clonotype was recorded at least ten times. The V call is TRBV27, the J call TRBJ2-2; TRBD1 agrees at 9 bases. V was pared by 3 bases and J by 4 bases, with 0 bases of the junction left unmatched. The CDR3 has 14 residues. Germline CDR1 reads MNHEY; CDR2 reads SMNVEV (reference sequence). The CDR3 DNA reads TGTGCCAGCAGTTTGGACAGGGGCACCGGGGAGCTGTTTTTT. The encoded protein is CASSLDRGTGELFF.

V usage is TRBV4-3 and J usage is TRBJ2-3, with D perhaps given as TRBD1 or TRBD2 (5 bases each). The CDR3 sequence is 16 residues long. V was clipped by 1 base and J by 0 bases, with 11 bases between them. Germline loops: CDR1 LGHNA, CDR2 YSLEER. The CDR3 region has the DNA TGCGCCAGCAGCCAAGGGGGGTGGGGTAGCACAGATACGCAGTATTTT. Encoded protein: CASSQGGWGSTDTQYF.

This chain connects TRBV6-5 to TRBJ2-2; 12 bases are a match to TRBD2. CDR1 and CDR2 from the germline V gene are MNHEY and SVGAGI. The V gene end was trimmed by 0 bases and the J gene end by 5 bases; junction bases not matched to a gene: 10. This CDR3 region has 19 residues. The CDR3 region has the DNA TGTGCCAGCAGTTACTCGCTGCTAGCGGGAGGGCCAAGGACCGGGGAGCTGTTTTTT. Amino acids: CASSYSLLAGGPRTGELFF.

This clonotype was counted ten times or more. V gene TRBV29-1 combines with J gene TRBJ2-1; no reliable D call. CDR1 is SQVTM, CDR2 ANQGSEA, per germline. Trimming cost V 6 bases and J 3 bases, with 9 bases left between them. The CDR3 is 12 amino acids. The CDR3 region is CSVSRDYNEQFF. CDR3 sequence (DNA): TGCAGCGTAAGTAGAGACTACAATGAGCAGTTCTTC.

The chain employs TRBV11-2 and TRBJ2-7; the match to TRBD2 covers 9 bases. The CDR3 totals 15 residues. Trimming cost V 1 base and J 3 bases; bases outside gene matches: 4. CDR1 SGHAT and CDR2 FQNNGV come from the germline V gene. CDR3 loop: CASSLGLAAGYEQYF. The CDR3, as DNA: TGTGCCAGCAGCTTAGGACTAGCGGCGGGCTACGAGCAGTACTTC.

The rearrangement uses TRBV9 and TRBJ1-6, with D unresolved. Trimming left V 2 bases short and J 11 bases short, with 11 bases between. The CDR3 is 13 amino acids. Germline V gene data show CDR1 as SGDLS and CDR2 as YYNGEE. The chain's CDR3 is CASSVQGLAPLHF. CDR3 DNA sequence: TGTGCCAGCAGCGTTCAAGGGCTAGCACCCCTCCACTTT.

This chain connects TRBV5-1 to TRBJ1-1; 8 bases are a match to TRBD1. This CDR3 has 16 residues. V lost 2 bases and J lost 3; bases outside the gene matches: 9. Germline lookup yields CDR1 SGHRS and CDR2 YFSETQ. The CDR3 bases are TGCGCCAGCAGCTTACTTGGACAGGGCGAGGACACTGAAGCTTTCTTT. Protein product: CASSLLGQGEDTEAFF.

The rearrangement links TRBV3-1 to TRBJ2-5; D not resolved. Trimming stripped 5 bases from V and 5 bases from J, with 12 bases between. Germline values: CDR1 LGHDT, CDR2 YNNKEL (reference sequence). This CDR3 contains 13 residues. The CDR3, as DNA: TGTGCCAGCAGCTATCGGGCGGAGGAGACCCAGTACTTC. Its protein product is CASSYRAEETQYF.

This clonotype was detected many times. This chain joins TRBV5-1 and TRBJ2-5; a weak D match, TRBD2 (5 bases). The CDR3 has 16 residues. V lost 1 base to trimming and J lost 0 bases, with 13 bases between them. Per germline, CDR1 SGHRS and CDR2 YFSETQ. CDR3 in amino acids: CASSLKRQSNQETQYF. The CDR3, as DNA: TGCGCCAGCAGCTTGAAGCGGCAATCCAACCAAGAGACCCAGTACTTC.

The gene calls are TRBV5-1 and TRBJ1-4; D is possibly TRBD1 (5 bases). The CDR3 is 16 residues long. V lost 3 bases to trimming and J lost 0 bases, with 12 bases between them. The germline CDR1 and CDR2 sequences are SGHRS and YFSETQ. CDR3 nucleotides: TGCGCCAGCAGCTCGGGACGGACTACAACTAATGAAAAACTGTTTTTT. Translation: CASSSGRTTTNEKLFF.

This clonotype has a handful of counts. The V and J genes are TRBV20-1 and TRBJ1-6; D may be TRBD1 (6 bases). Trimming took off 2 bases at V and 10 bases at J, with 12 bases between the two ends. The CDR3 is 13 residues long. Germline CDR1 reads DFQATT; CDR2 reads SNEGSKA (reference sequence). The CDR3 region is CSARSTGNSPLHF. The DNA for the CDR3 is TGCAGTGCTAGATCTACAGGGAACTCACCCCTCCACTTT.

The chain carries TRBV12-3 or TRBV12-4 and TRBJ1-2, with D possibly matching TRBD1 (5 bases). V lost 3 bases, J lost 4 bases, and 12 bases lay in between. The CDR3 covers 14 residues. DNA of the CDR3: TGTGCCAGCAGTTTGGGGGGAACGACCTATGGCTACACCTTC. As protein: CASSLGGTTYGYTF.